Below are 30 T cell receptor beta chains sequenced from a single sample in a study of beta chain features in type 1 diabetes. The whole isolated RNA underwent reverse transcription, so sequencing captured expressed TCRB transcripts. The protocol was immunoSEQ multiplex PCR, while the TCRdb copy is restricted to in-frame clones and leaves out a portion. The sample holds some 400,000 clones; approximately 16% are singletons and the top ten take under 0.02%. Specimen: naive CD4+ T cells from blood. Source of these receptors: a woman aged 18-29 years in good health.

This clone was recorded a few times. The chain recombines TRBV4-1 with TRBJ2-7; 8 nucleotides match TRBD1. Germline assignment: CDR1 MGHRA and CDR2 YSYEKL. The CDR3 extends over 15 amino acids. Losses at the gene ends were 3 bases for V and 0 bases for J; bases not matched to a gene: 4. This CDR3 reads CASSHPGTGSYEQYF. The DNA of the CDR3 is TGCGCCAGCAGCCACCCCGGGACAGGCTCCTACGAGCAGTACTTC.

V usage is TRBV29-1 and J usage is TRBJ2-1, with 7 bases fitting TRBD1. The CDR3 runs to 12 residues. The V segment lost 5 bases and the J segment 7 bases; nucleotides outside the gene matches: 5. CDR1 is SQVTM and CDR2 is ANQGSEA in the germline V gene. The CDR3 coding sequence is TGCAGCGTTTCCAAACAGGGGAATGAGCAGTTCTTC. Its translation: CSVSKQGNEQFF.

V is TRBV18 and J is TRBJ2-5, with 7 bases identical to TRBD1. Trimming cost V 6 bases and J 5 bases; bases outside gene matches: 6. Germline V gene lookup returns CDR1 KGHSH and CDR2 LQKENI. The CDR3 is 13 amino acids. CDR3 protein: CASSSTGPETQYF. Written as DNA, the CDR3 is TGTGCCAGCTCGTCGACAGGGCCGGAGACCCAGTACTTC.

This clone was seen more than once but under ten times. CDR3 residues: CATSRSGTSGTWAKNIQYF. DNA for the CDR3: TGTGCCACCAGCAGATCCGGGACTAGCGGGACTTGGGCCAAAAACATTCAGTACTTC. This rearrangement joins TRBV15 to TRBJ2-4, with 13 bases that match TRBD2. Trimming took 2 bases from V and 1 from J; bases not matched to a gene: 8. Per germline, CDR1 LNHNV and CDR2 YYDKDF (reference sequence). The CDR3 runs 19 residues.

This clone was seen only a few times. The chain recombines TRBV2 with TRBJ1-4; D is unresolved. V was pared by 4 bases and J by 0 bases, with 15 bases between. The CDR3 is 17 residues long. The germline V gene has CDR1 SNHLY and CDR2 FYNNEI. In nucleotides, the CDR3 is TGTGCCAGCAGTGTCTATCGAGGGTTTGCAACTAATGAAAAACTGTTTTTT. It specifies CASSVYRGFATNEKLFF.

V gene TRBV28 combines with J gene TRBJ2-2, with a weak D call TRBD1 (5 bases). Germline V gives CDR1 MDHEN, CDR2 SYDVKM. The CDR3 extends over 16 amino acids. Trimming cost V 6 bases and J 4 bases, with 18 bases left between them. CDR3 DNA sequence: TGTGCCAGCAGCCGAAGTTTTGGGGCCGGCACCGGGGAGCTGTTTTTT. It codes for CASSRSFGAGTGELFF. The variable domain in full, completed from reference TRBV28 and TRBJ2-2, reads DVKVTQSSRYLVKRTGEKVFLECVQDMDHENMFWYRQDPGLGLRLIYFSYDVKMKEKGDIPEGYSVSREKKERFSLILESASTNQTSMYLCASSRSFGAGTGELFFGEGSRLTVL.

The chain carries TRBV2 and TRBJ2-5; maybe TRBD1 (5 bases). The ends were cut back, 8 bases at V and 5 bases at J, with 15 bases in the middle. CDR3 length equals 13 residues. CDR1 SNHLY and CDR2 FYNNEI come from the germline V gene. The CDR3 DNA sequence: TGTGCCAGCTGTGGGGCCCCAAAGGAGACCCAGTACTTC. Translating it yields CASCGAPKETQYF.

This chain uses TRBV28 with TRBJ2-3; TRBD1 matches at 8 bases. Germline V lookup: CDR1 MDHEN, CDR2 SYDVKM. The CDR3 loop spans 15 amino acids. V was pared by 6 bases and J by 5 bases, with 10 bases of the junction left unmatched. CDR3 residues: CASSPEGTGLDTQYF. The CDR3 DNA is TGTGCCAGCAGCCCCGAAGGGACAGGACTAGATACGCAGTATTTT.

The chain is built from TRBV30 and TRBJ1-5; 10 nucleotides match TRBD1. The germline gives CDR1 GTSNPN, CDR2 SVGIG (reference sequence). This CDR3 contains 14 residues. The V segment lost 4 bases and the J segment 7 bases; nucleotides outside the gene matches: 7. The chain's CDR3 is CAWTRDRGRQPQHF. The CDR3 DNA follows: TGTGCCTGGACCCGGGACAGGGGAAGGCAGCCCCAGCATTTT.

The sample holds a few counts of this clone. The chain couples TRBV11-2 to TRBJ1-2, with unresolved D. The germline V gene encodes CDR1 SGHAT and CDR2 FQNNGV. CDR3 length: 17 amino acids. Trimming removed 1 base at V and 1 base at J, with 16 bases between. The CDR3 DNA is TGTGCCAGCAGCTTAGGTGTCGGAGCCCGACTTAACTATGGCTACACCTTC. Its protein product is CASSLGVGARLNYGYTF.

This clone was seen only a few times. The V and J genes are TRBV18 and TRBJ1-2; 7 nucleotides agree with TRBD1. Germline CDR1 and CDR2: KGHSH and LQKENI. The CDR3 contains 15 residues. Germline trimming cut 2 bases from V and 0 bases from J; bases unmatched to any gene: 3. The CDR3 DNA is TGTGCCAGCTCACCATCACAGGGGTCTAACTATGGCTACACCTTC. Protein product: CASSPSQGSNYGYTF.

This chain links TRBV18 with TRBJ2-5; D unresolved. CDR1 is KGHSH, CDR2 LQKENI, per germline. V lost 5 bases and J 2 bases, leaving 9 bases between the germline ends. CDR3 length equals 13 residues. DNA for the CDR3: TGTGCCAGCTCATCGACACGTCAAGAGACCCAGTACTTC. Amino acids: CASSSTRQETQYF.

This clone was counted a few times. Other nucleotide sequences in the sample specify the same CDR3. V gene TRBV27 combines with J gene TRBJ1-1; D gene uncertain. Germline V gene sequence: CDR1 MNHEY, CDR2 SMNVEV (reference sequence). Trimming took off 4 bases at V and 2 bases at J, with 8 bases between the two ends. The CDR3 is made up of 13 amino acids. CDR3 nucleotide sequence: TGTGCCAGCAGTTACACAGAAAACACTGAAGCTTTCTTT. Its translation: CASSYTENTEAFF.

This clone was seen only a few times. The J gene is TRBJ2-7, the V gene TRBV7-8, with 15 bases fitting TRBD2. Germline lookup yields CDR1 SGHVS and CDR2 FQNEAQ. Trimming cost V 0 bases and J 3 bases; bases outside gene matches: 0. The CDR3 spans 16 residues. In DNA form, the CDR3 reads TGTGCCAGCAGCTTAGCGGGACTAGCGGGAGGCTACGAGCAGTACTTC. It codes for CASSLAGLAGGYEQYF.

This clone was recorded a few times. The chain employs TRBV5-1 and TRBJ2-5, with 7 nucleotides matching TRBD1. The CDR3 spans 15 residues. Per germline, CDR1 SGHRS and CDR2 YFSETQ. The V and J ends lost 4 bases and 8 bases, in that order; junction bases with no gene match: 14. The CDR3 DNA follows: TGCGCCAGCAGCCCAAATGGACAGGTTCCTGAAACCCAGTACTTC. It translates to CASSPNGQVPETQYF.

The chain joins TRBV4-2 to TRBJ2-3; D is ambiguous. The CDR3 length is 12 residues. V lost 2 bases, J lost 6 bases, and 6 bases lay in between. Per the germline V gene, CDR1 is LGHNA and CDR2 is YNFKEQ. The CDR3 region has the DNA TGTGCCAGCAGCCAAACTGGTGATACGCAGTATTTT. Translated: CASSQTGDTQYF.

This clone appeared a few times. V usage is TRBV30 and J usage is TRBJ1-2; 8 positions match TRBD1. In germline, CDR1 is GTSNPN, CDR2 SVGIG (reference sequence). The CDR3 is 13 amino acids. J lost 7 bases, V lost 1 base, and 5 bases had no gene match. The DNA of the CDR3 is TGTGCCTGGAGTGACCTGACAGGGGCTGGCTACACCTTC. Translation gives CAWSDLTGAGYTF.

This clone appeared a few times. The chain joins TRBV11-3 to TRBJ1-1; no clear D. This CDR3 has 12 residues. Trimming cost V 0 bases and J 7 bases, with 6 bases left between them. Germline loops: CDR1 SGHNT, CDR2 YENEEA. CDR3 nucleotide sequence: TGTGCCAGCAGCTTAGATTCGGGTGAAGCTTTCTTT. It encodes CASSLDSGEAFF.

This clone was recorded a few times. The CDR3: CSVLTQSVYEQYF. Written as DNA, the CDR3 is TGCAGCGTCCTTACCCAGTCCGTTTACGAGCAGTACTTC. The chain couples TRBV29-1 to TRBJ2-7, with no clear D. CDR3 length: 13 residues. V was shortened by 6 bases and J by 4 bases, with 16 bases between the two germline ends. Germline CDR1 and CDR2: SQVTM and ANQGSEA.

This chain joins TRBV7-3 and TRBJ2-5, with D maybe TRBD2 (6 bases). Trimming took off 2 bases at V and 5 bases at J, with 15 bases between the two ends. There are 15 residues in the CDR3. Germline V gene lookup returns CDR1 SGHTA and CDR2 FQGTGA. The CDR3 loop reads CASSLSPGVVETQYF. DNA for the CDR3: TGTGCCAGCAGCTTATCCCCGGGAGTAGTCGAGACCCAGTACTTC.

This clone was found a few times. The chain has TRBV5-6 and TRBJ2-7; 9 bases are a match to TRBD1. The germline CDR1 and CDR2 sequences are SGHDT and YYEEEE. This CDR3 is 17 amino acids long. V gave up 0 bases and J gave up 6 bases; unmatched junction bases: 13. The CDR3, as DNA: TGTGCCAGCAGCTTGGCTCGATACCGGGACAGGGATGGCGAGCAGTACTTC. Translating it yields CASSLARYRDRDGEQYF.

The rearrangement links TRBV29-1 to TRBJ2-1, with TRBD2 matching over 11 bases. Trimming took 4 bases from V and 8 from J; bases not matched to a gene: 7. The CDR3 runs 14 residues. The germline V gene has CDR1 SQVTM and CDR2 ANQGSEA. The CDR3 sequence: CSVVSSGRSYEQFF. DNA for the CDR3: TGCAGCGTTGTCTCTAGCGGGAGGTCTTATGAGCAGTTCTTC.

A few counts support this clone. The chain is built from TRBV10-3 and TRBJ2-1; 9 bases agree with TRBD2. The CDR3 is 13 residues long. Germline CDR1 ENHRY, CDR2 SYGVKD. Unmatched junction bases numbered 3, after V lost 2 bases and J lost 10 bases. The CDR3 reads CAISEGLALEQFF. The CDR3 nucleotides are TGTGCCATCAGTGAGGGACTAGCGCTCGAGCAGTTCTTC.

This clone has just a few counts. CDR3 residues: CSVGTSGSETQYF. The CDR3 coding sequence is TGCAGCGTTGGAACTAGCGGGTCGGAGACCCAGTACTTC. V is TRBV29-1 and J is TRBJ2-5; 9 bases match TRBD2. Per the germline V gene, CDR1 is SQVTM and CDR2 is ANQGSEA. The CDR3 covers 13 residues. The V and J ends lost 4 bases and 5 bases, in that order; junction bases with no gene match: 5.

The rearrangement uses TRBV29-1 and TRBJ1-2, with 7 nucleotides matching TRBD1. The germline gives CDR1 SQVTM, CDR2 ANQGSEA. The junction had 6 bases not matched to a gene; V was cut back by 7 bases and J by 4 bases. This CDR3 contains 12 residues. The CDR3 region is CSGGRDSYGYTF. The CDR3 DNA reads as TGCAGCGGAGGCAGGGACAGCTATGGCTACACCTTC.

This clone has a handful of counts. V is TRBV28 and J is TRBJ2-7, with D possibly matching TRBD2 (6 bases). CDR1 is MDHEN and CDR2 is SYDVKM in the germline V gene. V was cut by 3 bases and J by 2 bases, with 14 bases left in between. This CDR3 has 15 amino acids. Here the CDR3 reads CASSFEGRPTYEQYF. CDR3 bases: TGTGCCAGCAGTTTTGAAGGGAGGCCTACCTACGAGCAGTACTTC.

This clone occurred a few times. The V gene is TRBV7-2, the J gene TRBJ2-1, with D unresolved. The germline gives CDR1 SGHTA, CDR2 FQGNSA. CDR3 length: 13 amino acids. The V end was cut by 3 bases, the J end by 6 bases, with 9 bases between. The CDR3 protein is CASSFSNSNEQFF. The CDR3 DNA follows: TGTGCCAGCAGCTTTTCCAATAGCAATGAGCAGTTCTTC.

Regarding this clone: Mismatch with germline at one junction end may stem from a read error. V usage is TRBV7-7 and J usage is TRBJ2-7; D is perhaps TRBD1 (6 bases). This CDR3 spans 14 amino acids. In germline, CDR1 is SSHAT, CDR2 FNYEAQ (reference sequence). The CDR3 spells CASSLDSGSYEQYF. As DNA, the CDR3 is TGTGCTAGCAGCCTGGACAGTGGTTCCTACGAGCAGTACTTC.

The chain recombines TRBV29-1 with TRBJ1-5; TRBD1 aligns across 8 bases. V shed 6 bases and J 5 bases; nucleotides not matched to a gene: 3. The CDR3 is made up of 12 amino acids. Germline CDR1 is SQVTM and CDR2 is ANQGSEA. CDR3 DNA: TGCAGCGTCGGGGGACAGGATCAGCCCCAGCATTTT. This codes for CSVGGQDQPQHF.

V is TRBV4-2 and J is TRBJ1-1; no definite D call. The germline CDR1 and CDR2 sequences are LGHNA and YNFKEQ. The CDR3 covers 15 residues. V lost 0 bases and J lost 0, with 8 bases in between. The chain's CDR3 is CASSQEASVNTEAFF. The CDR3 DNA sequence: TGTGCCAGCAGCCAAGAGGCAAGTGTGAACACTGAAGCTTTCTTT.